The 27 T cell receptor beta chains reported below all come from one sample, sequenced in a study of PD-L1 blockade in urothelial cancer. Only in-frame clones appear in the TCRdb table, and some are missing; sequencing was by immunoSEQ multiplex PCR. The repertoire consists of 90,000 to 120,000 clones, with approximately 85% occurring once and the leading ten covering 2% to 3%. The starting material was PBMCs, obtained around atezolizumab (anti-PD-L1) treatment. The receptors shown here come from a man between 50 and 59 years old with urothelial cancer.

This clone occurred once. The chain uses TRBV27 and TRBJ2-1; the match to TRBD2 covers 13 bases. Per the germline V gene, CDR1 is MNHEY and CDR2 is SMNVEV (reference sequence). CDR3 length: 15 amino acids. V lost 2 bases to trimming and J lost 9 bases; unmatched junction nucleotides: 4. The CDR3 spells CASSLRTSGRSEQFF. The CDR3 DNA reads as TGTGCCAGCAGTTTACGGACTAGCGGGAGATCTGAGCAGTTCTTC.

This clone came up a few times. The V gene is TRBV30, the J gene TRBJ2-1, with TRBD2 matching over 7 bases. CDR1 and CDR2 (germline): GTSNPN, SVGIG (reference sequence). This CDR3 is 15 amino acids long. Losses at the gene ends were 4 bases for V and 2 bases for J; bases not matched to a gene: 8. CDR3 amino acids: CAWKSISGPYNEQFF. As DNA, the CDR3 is TGTGCCTGGAAGAGTATTAGCGGGCCCTACAATGAGCAGTTCTTC.

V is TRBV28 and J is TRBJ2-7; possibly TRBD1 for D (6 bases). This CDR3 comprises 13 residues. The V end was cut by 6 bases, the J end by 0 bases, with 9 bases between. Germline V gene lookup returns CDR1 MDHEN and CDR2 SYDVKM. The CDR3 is CASRLGGSYEQYF. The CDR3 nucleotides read TGTGCCAGCAGACTAGGGGGCTCCTACGAGCAGTACTTC.

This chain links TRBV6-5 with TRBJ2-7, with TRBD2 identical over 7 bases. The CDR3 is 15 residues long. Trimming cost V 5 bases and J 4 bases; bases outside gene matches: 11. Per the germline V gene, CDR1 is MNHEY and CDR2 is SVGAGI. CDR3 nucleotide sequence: TGTGCCAGCAGTGCCTCTAGCGGCTCCGCTTACGAGCAGTACTTC. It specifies CASSASSGSAYEQYF.

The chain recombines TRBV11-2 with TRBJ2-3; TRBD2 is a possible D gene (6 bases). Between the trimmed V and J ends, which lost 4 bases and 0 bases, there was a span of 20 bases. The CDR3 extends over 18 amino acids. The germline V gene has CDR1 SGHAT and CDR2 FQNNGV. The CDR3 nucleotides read TGTGCCAGCAGCTCCGGATTGGTCGCGGGAAAAAGCACAGATACGCAGTATTTT. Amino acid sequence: CASSSGLVAGKSTDTQYF.

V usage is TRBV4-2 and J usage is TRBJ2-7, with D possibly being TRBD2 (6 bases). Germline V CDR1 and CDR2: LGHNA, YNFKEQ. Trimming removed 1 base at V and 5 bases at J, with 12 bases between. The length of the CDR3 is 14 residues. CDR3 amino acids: CASSQASGVNEQYF. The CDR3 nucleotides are TGTGCCAGCAGCCAAGCGTCGGGAGTCAACGAGCAGTACTTC.

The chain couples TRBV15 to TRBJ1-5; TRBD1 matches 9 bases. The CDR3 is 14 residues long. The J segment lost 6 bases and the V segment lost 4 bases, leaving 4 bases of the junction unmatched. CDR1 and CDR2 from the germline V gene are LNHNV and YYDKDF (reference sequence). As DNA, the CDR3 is TGTGCCACCAGCACACGACAGGGGGGTCAGCCCCAGCATTTT. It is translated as CATSTRQGGQPQHF.

CDR3 in DNA: TGTGCCAGCAGTGGAGGACAGACACTTATGAACACTGAAGCTTTCTTT. Translating gives CASSGGQTLMNTEAFF. The gene calls are TRBV6-1 and TRBJ1-1; weak D call: TRBD1 (6 bases). From germline, CDR1 is MNHNS and CDR2 SASEGT. The CDR3 has 16 residues. V lost 4 bases and J 0 bases, leaving 15 bases between the germline ends.

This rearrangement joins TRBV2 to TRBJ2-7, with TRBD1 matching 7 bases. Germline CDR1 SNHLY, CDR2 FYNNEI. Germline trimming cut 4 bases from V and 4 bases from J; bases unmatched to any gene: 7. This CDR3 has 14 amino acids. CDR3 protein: CASSGTGALYEQYF. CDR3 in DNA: TGTGCCAGCAGTGGGACAGGCGCGTTATACGAGCAGTACTTC.

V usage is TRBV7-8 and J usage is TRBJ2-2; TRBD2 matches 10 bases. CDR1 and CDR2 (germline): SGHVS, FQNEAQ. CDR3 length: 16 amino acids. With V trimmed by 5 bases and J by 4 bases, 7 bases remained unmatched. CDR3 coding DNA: TGTGCCAGCAGCCGGGGACTAGCGCGATCCACCGGGGAGCTGTTTTTT. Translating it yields CASSRGLARSTGELFF.

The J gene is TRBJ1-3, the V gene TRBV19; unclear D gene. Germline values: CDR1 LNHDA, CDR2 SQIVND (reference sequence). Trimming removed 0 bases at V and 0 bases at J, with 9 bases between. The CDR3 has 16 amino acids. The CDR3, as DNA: TGTGCCAGTAGTATAGACACGAGTTCCTCTGGAAACACCATATATTTT. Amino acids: CASSIDTSSSGNTIYF. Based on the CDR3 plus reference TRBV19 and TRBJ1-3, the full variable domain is DGGITQSPKYLFRKEGQNVTLSCEQNLNHDAMYWYRQDPGQGLRLIYYSQIVNDFQKGDIAEGYSVSREKKESFPLTVTSAQKNPTAFYLCASSIDTSSSGNTIYFGEGSWLTVV.

As DNA, the CDR3 is TGTGCCAGCAGCCCAAACAGGGGGCTCACAGATACGCAGTATTTT. It encodes CASSPNRGLTDTQYF. The genes are TRBV11-2 and TRBJ2-3, with 9 bases lining up with TRBD1. Per germline, CDR1 SGHAT and CDR2 FQNNGV. V was pared by 5 bases and J by 2 bases, with 5 bases of the junction left unmatched. This CDR3 has 15 residues. Variable domain in full (rest from reference TRBV11-2 and TRBJ2-3): EAGVAQSPRYKIIEKRQSVAFWCNPISGHATLYWYQQILGQGPKLLIQFQNNGVVDDSQLPKDRFSAERLKGVDSTLKIQPAKLEDSAVYLCASSPNRGLTDTQYFGPGTRLTVL.

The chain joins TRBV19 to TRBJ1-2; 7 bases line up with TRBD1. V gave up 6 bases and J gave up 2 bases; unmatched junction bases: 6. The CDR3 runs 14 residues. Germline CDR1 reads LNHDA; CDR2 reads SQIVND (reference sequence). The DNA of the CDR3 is TGTGCCAGTAGCTCCCGGGACAGCAACTATGGCTACACCTTC. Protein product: CASSSRDSNYGYTF.

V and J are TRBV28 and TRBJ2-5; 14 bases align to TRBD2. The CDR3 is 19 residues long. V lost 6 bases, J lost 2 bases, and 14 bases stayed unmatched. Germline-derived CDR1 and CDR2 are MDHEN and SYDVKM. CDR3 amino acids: CASSTSRTSGRRGQETQYF. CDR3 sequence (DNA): TGTGCCAGCAGCACATCGAGGACTAGCGGGAGGAGGGGGCAAGAGACCCAGTACTTC.

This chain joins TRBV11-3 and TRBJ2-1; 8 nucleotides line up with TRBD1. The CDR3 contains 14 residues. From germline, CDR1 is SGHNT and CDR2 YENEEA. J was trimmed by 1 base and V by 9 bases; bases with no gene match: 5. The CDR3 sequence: CASSRTGSYNEQFF. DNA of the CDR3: TGTGCCAGTTCTCGGACAGGGTCCTACAATGAGCAGTTCTTC.

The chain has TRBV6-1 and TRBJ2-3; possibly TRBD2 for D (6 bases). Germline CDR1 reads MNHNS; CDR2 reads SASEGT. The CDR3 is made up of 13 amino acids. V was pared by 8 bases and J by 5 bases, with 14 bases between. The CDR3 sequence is CASWRGPVDTQYF. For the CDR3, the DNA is TGTGCCAGCTGGAGGGGCCCGGTAGATACGCAGTATTTT.

The CDR3 sequence: CASSPQIQTRNTEAFF. DNA of the CDR3: TGTGCCAGCAGCCCGCAAATACAGACGAGGAACACTGAAGCTTTCTTT. V gene TRBV9 combines with J gene TRBJ1-1; D uncertain. The CDR3 extends over 16 amino acids. The germline gives CDR1 SGDLS, CDR2 YYNGEE. V was trimmed by 4 bases and J by 1 base, leaving 17 bases between them.

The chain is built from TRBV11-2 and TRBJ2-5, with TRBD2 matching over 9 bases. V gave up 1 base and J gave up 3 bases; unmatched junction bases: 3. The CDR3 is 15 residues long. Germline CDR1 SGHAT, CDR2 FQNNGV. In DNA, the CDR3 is TGTGCCAGCAGCTTAGTGGCTAGCGGGAAAGAGACCCAGTACTTC. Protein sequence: CASSLVASGKETQYF.

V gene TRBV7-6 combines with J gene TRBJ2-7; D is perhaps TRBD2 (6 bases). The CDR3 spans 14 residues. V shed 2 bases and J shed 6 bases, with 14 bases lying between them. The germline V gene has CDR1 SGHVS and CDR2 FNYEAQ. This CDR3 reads CASSLFPGDGEQYF. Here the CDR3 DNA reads TGTGCCAGCAGCTTATTCCCGGGGGATGGCGAGCAGTACTTC. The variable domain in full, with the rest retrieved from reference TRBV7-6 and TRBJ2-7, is GAGVSQSPRYKVTKRGQDVALRCDPISGHVSLYWYRQALGQGPEFLTYFNYEAQQDKSGLPNDRFSAERPEGSISTLTIQRTEQRDSAMYRCASSLFPGDGEQYFGPGTRLTVT.

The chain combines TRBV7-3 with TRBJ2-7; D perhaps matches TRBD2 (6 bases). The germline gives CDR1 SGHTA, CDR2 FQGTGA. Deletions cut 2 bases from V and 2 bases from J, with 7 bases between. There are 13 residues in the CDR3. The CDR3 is CASSLAGPYEQYF. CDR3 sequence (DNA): TGTGCCAGCAGCTTAGCGGGACCCTACGAGCAGTACTTC.

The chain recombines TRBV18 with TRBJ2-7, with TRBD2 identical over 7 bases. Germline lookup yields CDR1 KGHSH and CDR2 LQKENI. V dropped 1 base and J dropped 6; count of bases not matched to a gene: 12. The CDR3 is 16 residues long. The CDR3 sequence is CASSPLSAAGRGEQYF. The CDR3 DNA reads TGTGCCAGCTCACCACTCAGCGCGGCAGGGAGGGGCGAGCAGTACTTC.

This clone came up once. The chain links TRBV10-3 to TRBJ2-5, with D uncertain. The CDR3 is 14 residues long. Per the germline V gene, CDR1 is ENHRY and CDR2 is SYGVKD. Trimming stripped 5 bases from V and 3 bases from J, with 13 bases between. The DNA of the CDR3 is TGTGCCATCAGTCCTAATATCGAAAAAGAGACCCAGTACTTC. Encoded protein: CAISPNIEKETQYF.

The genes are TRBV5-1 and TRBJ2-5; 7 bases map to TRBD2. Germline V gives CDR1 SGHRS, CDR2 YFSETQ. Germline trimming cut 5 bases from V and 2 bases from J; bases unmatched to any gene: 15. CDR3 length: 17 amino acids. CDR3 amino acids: CASREGTLAVVQETQYF. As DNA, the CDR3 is TGCGCCAGCAGGGAAGGAACGCTAGCGGTGGTTCAAGAGACCCAGTACTTC.

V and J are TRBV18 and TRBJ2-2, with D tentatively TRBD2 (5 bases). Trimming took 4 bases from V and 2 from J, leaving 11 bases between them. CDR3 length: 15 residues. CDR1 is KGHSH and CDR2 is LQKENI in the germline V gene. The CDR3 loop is CASSLGGGNTGELFF. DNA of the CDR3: TGTGCCAGCTCACTGGGCGGAGGAAACACCGGGGAGCTGTTTTTT.

CDR3 nucleotide sequence: TGTGCCAGCAGGGGGACTAGCGGGAGCTCCTACGAGCAGTACTTC. This sequence encodes CASRGTSGSSYEQYF. This chain joins TRBV27 and TRBJ2-7; 14 bases map to TRBD2. Germline V CDR1 and CDR2: MNHEY, SMNVEV (reference sequence). The CDR3 totals 15 residues. V shed 6 bases, J shed 0 bases, and the junction held 1 base outside the gene matches.

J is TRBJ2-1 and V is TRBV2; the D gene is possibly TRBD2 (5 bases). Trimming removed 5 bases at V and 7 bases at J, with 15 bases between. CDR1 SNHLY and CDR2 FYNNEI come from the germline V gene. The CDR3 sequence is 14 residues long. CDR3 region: CASSPAWTGNEQFF. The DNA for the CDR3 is TGTGCCAGCAGTCCAGCCTGGACGGGAAATGAGCAGTTCTTC.

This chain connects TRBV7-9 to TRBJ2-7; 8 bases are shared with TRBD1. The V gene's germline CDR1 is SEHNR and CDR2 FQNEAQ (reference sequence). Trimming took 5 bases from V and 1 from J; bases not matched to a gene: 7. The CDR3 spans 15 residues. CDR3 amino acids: CASSGTGTGSYEQYF. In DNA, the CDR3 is TGTGCCAGCAGCGGGACCGGGACAGGTTCCTACGAGCAGTACTTC.